A selection of T cell receptor beta chains follows, all from one sample in a study of cytomegalovirus exposure and HLA in healthy donors. The protocol was immunoSEQ multiplex PCR, while the TCRdb copy is restricted to in-frame clones and leaves out a portion. The data contain 130,000 to 150,000 clones, 78% of them singletons. Sequencing was performed on PBMCs. The source of these receptors is a female donor in good health and CMV-seronegative. CDR3s include the opening cysteine and the closing phenylalanine or tryptophan. Each record gives: clone size, J gene, D gene, V gene, CDR3 protein, CDR3 DNA. A D gene is named only where the DNA matches it firmly. The listing skips clone size in some rows; elsewhere it reads once, few, many or a size class.

size: -
J: TRBJ1-1
D: -
V: TRBV7-9
CDR3: CASSAAINLNTEAFF
DNA: TGTGCCAGCAGCGCCGCGATTAACCTGAACACTGAAGCTTTCTTT

size: -
J: TRBJ2-5
D: -
V: TRBV30
CDR3: CAWSAAYQETQYF
DNA: TGTGCCTGGAGTGCTGCGTACCAAGAGACCCAGTACTTC

size: few
J: TRBJ1-6
D: TRBD1
V: TRBV6-4
CDR3: CASSDGTGRWNSPLHF
DNA: TGTGCCAGCAGCGATGGGACAGGGCGGTGGAATTCACCCCTCCACTTT

size: -
J: TRBJ1-2
D: TRBD1
V: TRBV6-5
CDR3: CASRPSTGVGYTF
DNA: TGTGCCAGCAGACCATCAACAGGGGTTGGCTACACCTTC

size: -
J: TRBJ2-2
D: -
V: TRBV5-1
CDR3: CASSLGQLNTGELFF
DNA: TGCGCCAGCAGCTTGGGACAGTTGAACACCGGGGAGCTGTTTTTT

size: once
J: TRBJ1-1
D: TRBD1
V: TRBV9
CDR3: CASSVIGTGNTEAFF
DNA: TGTGCCAGCAGCGTGATCGGGACAGGGAACACTGAAGCTTTCTTT

size: -
J: TRBJ1-2
D: TRBD1
V: TRBV16
CDR3: CASSPPRGPKEGGYTF
DNA: TGTGCCAGCAGCCCCCCGAGGGGGCCCAAGGAGGGTGGCTACACCTTC

size: -
J: TRBJ1-4
D: -
V: TRBV30
CDR3: CAWREGPRNEKLFF
DNA: TGTGCCTGGAGGGAGGGACCGCGTAATGAAAAACTGTTTTTT

size: -
J: TRBJ2-1
D: TRBD2
V: TRBV28
CDR3: CASSLLAGGNEQFF
DNA: TGTGCCAGCAGTTTACTAGCGGGAGGTAATGAGCAGTTCTTC

size: -
J: TRBJ1-2
D: -
V: TRBV5-1
CDR3: CASSLDLTGGYGYTF
DNA: TGCGCCAGCAGCCTGGATTTGACAGGCGGCTATGGCTACACCTTC

size: -
J: TRBJ2-1
D: -
V: TRBV27
CDR3: CASTKQTGSSYNEQFF
DNA: TGTGCCAGCACTAAACAAACAGGGAGCTCCTACAATGAGCAGTTCTTC